The clone carrying this T cell receptor beta chain has just one count. Its antigen is not identified. After extraction with the RNeasy kit, about 0.45 to 1 ug of the RNA was reverse transcribed using random hexamers. Amplification of TCR beta CDR3 used immunoSEQ multiplex PCR across 54 Vbeta and 13 Jbeta. TCRdb called the immunoSEQ multiplex PCR reads again in MiXCR, with one record for every CDR3 protein. The data contain 150,000 to 200,000 distinct CDR3 sequences, around 94% of them singletons. The sample comes from a study of CD8 T cells in Susac syndrome. General study findings and limits: It was acknowledged in the study that the number of individuals who were included in its TCR sequencing and HLA analysis was relatively small.

Controls were healthy donors (matched for age and sex). Negative isolation yielded CD4+ and CD8+ T cells, and FACS enriched TEMRA cells. With V trimmed by 0 bases and J by 2 bases, 4 bases remained unmatched. The CDR3 contains 16 residues. Germline V gives CDR1 SEHNR, CDR2 FQNEAQ (reference sequence). The sequenced material came from CD4+ T cells from PBMCs. This chain links TRBV7-9 with TRBJ2-3; 8 bases are shared with TRBD2. This TCR came from a human donor in good health. The CDR3 region is CASSLARGLDTDTQYF. The CDR3 nucleotides read TGTGCCAGCAGCTTAGCGAGGGGACTAGACACAGATACGCAGTATTTT. Complete variable domain (other parts from reference TRBV7-9 and TRBJ2-3): DTGVSQNPRHKITKRGQNVTFRCDPISEHNRLYWYRQTLGQGPEFLTYFQNEAQLEKSRLLSDRFSAERPKGSFSTLEIQRTEQGDSAMYLCASSLARGLDTDTQYFGPGTRLTVL.